What follows describes a single T cell receptor (beta chain). The table lists this clonotype with a few counts. There is no known antigen for this receptor. The record has no base qualities; no much larger clone is one base away. The library was produced with 5' RACE. Sequencer: Illumina HiSeq 2000. Template switching introduced a universal primer binding site; the final cDNA contained a unique molecular identifier, enabling accurate counting of TCR cDNA molecules. First-strand cDNA for TCR alpha and beta chains was synthesized from specific primers in the conserved constant-segment region. To control for contamination, every cDNA library carried two barcodes: a SMART-Mk sample barcode plus Illumina barcodes. TruSeq adapter sequences and Illumina sample barcodes were added in two successive PCR steps. Sequencing of the TCR alpha and beta cDNA libraries was done on the Illumina HiSeq platform using custom primers. Per the original workflow: MiGEC was used to process raw reads and extract unique molecular identifiers, and MiXCR was used to find CDR3 positions. Recombination models were inferred per individual with the repgenHMM and IGoR tools using an EM algorithm. The analysis of shared clonotypes was done with the tcR package in R, with sharing normalized by the product of cloneset sizes. Out-of-frame nonproductive sequences were analyzed to study raw recombination free of thymic and clonal selection effects. TCRdb passed the public sequencing reads through fastp at Q25 and MiXCR, retaining productive beta sequences. Each CDR3 protein appears once, grouped with its most common genes and DNA. The V and J calls reflect TCRdb's pipeline rather than the authors' work. This sample holds around 1.7 million distinct CDR3 sequences; around 33% were observed only once. Together, the top ten hold under 0.35% of the sample.

Every donor in the study was a healthy Caucasian. The cysteine opens and the phenylalanine closes a CDR3 of 16 amino acids. This entry keeps only the CDR3 DNA: 48 bases, framed from base 1. The germline V gene encodes CDR1 SGHDT and CDR2 YYEEEE. Trimming removed 2 bases from V and 0 bases from J; the gene matches leave 5 bases unexplained. This specimen belongs to a study of identical twins (dated by TCRdb to 2016 to 2017). For the study in its entirety: The study deep-sequenced TCR alpha and beta repertoires from monozygotic twins, unrelated adults of various ages and cord blood to test whether fetal clonotypes persist. Replicate twin experiments were performed at different times using different library preparation protocols to rule out contamination.

General findings and caveats noted by the study authors: Abundant cord blood beta clonotypes had fewer insertions, young adult naive repertoires showed a similar but weaker trend, and memory repertoires showed no such trend. A weaker excess of twin sharing was found in beta out-of-frame sequences because the signal-to-noise ratio was lowered by fewer shared sequences. Conclusions relied on cross-sectional statistical analysis, since the same donors could not be followed over many years. Out-of-frame TCR alpha sequences shared between twins showed an excess of low generation-probability sequences compared with coincidental sharing between unrelated individuals. Out-of-frame TCR alpha sharing in monozygotic twins was systematically underestimated by recombination models, whereas sharing between unrelated individuals was in agreement with the recombination models. Zero-insertion analyses could be partly confounded by invariant T cells such as MAIT and iNKT, though diverse VJ usage argued against such confounding for most clonotypes.

The receptor chain draws on TRBV5-6 and TRBJ1-5; 7 bases in the middle match TRBD1. This clonotype was obtained from a newborn girl in good health. The material sequenced was cord blood. The nucleotide sequence reads TGTGCCAGCAGCTTTGGGACAGCCTTTAGCAATCAGCCCCAGCATTTT. This codes for CASSFGTAFSNQPQHF.